One sample yielded the 32 T cell receptor beta chains listed below, sequenced in a study of T cells after yellow fever vaccination (dated by TCRdb to about 2019). The sample's treatment or condition label, decoded: live attenuated yellow fever vaccine strain. The library came from 5' RACE. The sample was run on an Illumina NovaSeq 6000. TCRdb itself trimmed the public reads at Q25 with fastp, ran MiXCR and retained productive beta chains. Each record represents a unique CDR3 protein, reported with the most common genes and DNA among its rows. Counted in this sample were a few hundred thousand distinct CDR3 sequences; more than 3% of them appeared once. The ten largest clones represent about a quarter of the sample. The input for sequencing was PBMCs, taken on the day of the yellow fever booster vaccination. These receptors were taken from a man aged 18 to 30 who received the YFV17D yellow fever vaccine.

The gene calls are TRBV20-1 and TRBJ2-3; the D gene is possibly TRBD1 (5 bases). The CDR3 contains 18 residues. Trimming cost V 0 bases and J 0 bases, with 19 bases left between them. Germline assignment: CDR1 DFQATT and CDR2 SNEGSKA (reference sequence). CDR3 residues: CSARDLAGHGTSTDTQYF. The CDR3, as DNA: TGCAGTGCTAGAGATCTCGCAGGACACGGAACTAGCACAGATACGCAGTATTTT.

This clonotype was counted ten times or more. The chain recombines TRBV7-9 with TRBJ2-5; D is possibly TRBD2 (6 bases). Germline V lookup: CDR1 SEHNR, CDR2 FQNEAQ (reference sequence). V lost 6 bases, J lost 3 bases, and 14 bases lay in between. This CDR3 comprises 14 residues. The CDR3 bases are TGTGCCAGCAGTGTAGCGGTTATAGAAGAGACCCAGTACTTC. It codes for CASSVAVIEETQYF.

This chain uses TRBV9 with TRBJ2-7, with 7 positions matching TRBD2. The junction had 6 bases not matched to a gene; V was cut back by 0 bases and J by 0 bases. Germline lookup yields CDR1 SGDLS and CDR2 YYNGEE. CDR3 size: 16 residues. CDR3 residues: CASSVGGSGSSYEQYF. CDR3 nucleotide sequence: TGTGCCAGCAGCGTAGGCGGTAGCGGGTCCTCCTACGAGCAGTACTTC.

In this sample, this clonotype turned up many times. The chain employs TRBV5-6 and TRBJ2-1; 11 positions match TRBD2. The CDR3 contains 14 residues. In germline, CDR1 is SGHDT, CDR2 YYEEEE. Unmatched junction bases numbered 5, after V lost 7 bases and J lost 5 bases. The CDR3 is CASLRLAGNNEQFF. CDR3 nucleotide sequence: TGTGCCAGCCTCAGACTAGCGGGGAACAATGAGCAGTTCTTC.

The table lists this clonotype with many counts. The chain has TRBV6-2 or TRBV6-3 and TRBJ2-4; the D gene could be TRBD1 or TRBD2 (5 bases each). The germline V gene has CDR1 MNHEY and CDR2 SVGEGT. CDR3 size: 16 residues. The germline V and J ends were trimmed by 2 bases and 0 bases, with 11 bases remaining between them. Here the CDR3 reads CASSYGTALAKNIQYF. DNA of the CDR3: TGTGCCAGCAGTTACGGGACCGCCTTAGCCAAAAACATTCAGTACTTC.

The chain employs TRBV11-2 and TRBJ2-5, with TRBD2 matching over 10 bases. The V segment lost 4 bases and the J segment 5 bases; nucleotides outside the gene matches: 10. The CDR3 totals 16 residues. CDR1 and CDR2 from the germline V gene are SGHAT and FQNNGV. The CDR3: CASSSRWSSGSETQYF. The CDR3 nucleotides read TGTGCCAGCAGCTCCCGGTGGTCTAGCGGGAGTGAGACCCAGTACTTC.

This clonotype was seen repeatedly, ten times or more. The chain couples TRBV5-1 to TRBJ1-6, with 10 bases identical to TRBD1. The CDR3 runs 15 residues. Germline V gene lookup returns CDR1 SGHRS and CDR2 YFSETQ. The junction had 3 bases not matched to a gene; V was cut back by 0 bases and J by 9 bases. The CDR3 region is CASSLEGTGVSPLHF. The CDR3 DNA is TGCGCCAGCAGCTTGGAAGGGACAGGGGTTTCACCCCTCCACTTT.

In this sample, this clonotype turned up a few times. This sequence joins TRBV7-2 and TRBJ2-3; 9 positions agree with TRBD2. This CDR3 comprises 16 residues. V shed 6 bases, J shed 2 bases, and the junction held 9 bases outside the gene matches. Germline V gene lookup returns CDR1 SGHTA and CDR2 FQGNSA. DNA of the CDR3: TGTGCCAGCAGGGCCCAGAGCGGGGGGTACACAGATACGCAGTATTTT. Protein: CASRAQSGGYTDTQYF.

V and J are TRBV6-5 and TRBJ1-2; D gene unclear. The length of the CDR3 is 14 residues. The germline gives CDR1 MNHEY, CDR2 SVGAGI. With 0 bases removed from V and 5 bases from J, the gap between germline ends came to 10 bases. CDR3 loop: CASSYSETAYGYTF. The CDR3 DNA reads as TGTGCCAGCAGTTACTCAGAGACGGCGTATGGCTACACCTTC.

A few counts support this clonotype. This chain connects TRBV28 to TRBJ2-7; D may be TRBD1 (6 bases). The CDR3 is made up of 12 amino acids. V was shortened by 8 bases and J by 6 bases, with 14 bases between the two germline ends. The germline gives CDR1 MDHEN, CDR2 SYDVKM. CDR3 amino acids: CASRTALREQYF. In DNA form, the CDR3 reads TGTGCCAGCCGGACAGCCCTGCGCGAGCAGTACTTC. The entire variable domain, with the rest obtained from reference TRBV28 and TRBJ2-7, is as follows: DVKVTQSSRYLVKRTGEKVFLECVQDMDHENMFWYRQDPGLGLRLIYFSYDVKMKEKGDIPEGYSVSREKKERFSLILESASTNQTSMYLCASRTALREQYFGPGTRLTVT.

The chain recombines TRBV10-3 with TRBJ1-4; D unclear. Trimming removed 3 bases at V and 0 bases at J, with 5 bases between. Germline CDR1 and CDR2: ENHRY and SYGVKD. This CDR3 is 14 amino acids long. The chain's CDR3 is CAISEGSTNEKLFF. The CDR3 DNA sequence: TGTGCCATCAGTGAAGGTTCAACTAATGAAAAACTGTTTTTT.

In its sample, this clonotype was seen many times. The rearrangement uses TRBV4-1 and TRBJ1-1; a possible D gene is TRBD1 (5 bases). The CDR3 totals 14 residues. Looked up from germline, CDR1 is MGHRA and CDR2 is YSYEKL. V was cut by 4 bases and J by 0 bases, with 9 bases left in between. The CDR3 sequence is CASSLRALNTEAFF. In DNA form, the CDR3 reads TGCGCCAGCAGCCTCAGGGCGCTGAACACTGAAGCTTTCTTT.

This clonotype was picked up a small number of times. This chain uses TRBV5-4 with TRBJ2-5, with D possibly called TRBD1 or TRBD2 (6 bases each). Germline lookup yields CDR1 SGHNT and CDR2 YYREEE (reference sequence). V was pared by 10 bases and J by 5 bases, with 15 bases between. The CDR3 is made up of 12 amino acids. The CDR3 nucleotides read TGTGCCGGGGGGACAAACTCGGAGACCCAGTACTTC. The encoded protein is CAGGTNSETQYF.

This clonotype was recorded at least ten times. The rearrangement joins TRBV6-5 to TRBJ2-7, with D possibly matching TRBD1 (6 bases). Germline V gene lookup returns CDR1 MNHEY and CDR2 SVGAGI. The length of the CDR3 is 14 residues. V was cut by 0 bases and J by 2 bases, with 8 bases left in between. The CDR3 protein is CASSYSDSAYEQYF. CDR3 DNA sequence: TGTGCCAGCAGTTACTCGGACAGCGCCTACGAGCAGTACTTC.

This clonotype was seen only a few times. The V and J genes are TRBV21-1 and TRBJ1-6. TRBV21-1 is labeled a pseudogene. The CDR3 sequence is 14 residues long. CDR3 protein: CASRNPTGKSPLHF. In DNA form, the CDR3 reads TGTGCCAGCAGGAACCCGACCGGCAAATCACCCCTCCACTTT.

This clonotype was seen repeatedly, ten times or more. The rearrangement uses TRBV5-1 and TRBJ1-1; D is unclear. This CDR3 is 15 amino acids long. V was cut by 1 base and J by 1 base, with 11 bases left in between. The germline CDR1 and CDR2 sequences are SGHRS and YFSETQ. The DNA for the CDR3 is TGCGCCAGCAGCTTGTATGGGAGCGGGAACACTGAAGCTTTCTTT. This gives the protein CASSLYGSGNTEAFF.

Many counts were recorded for this clonotype. The genes are TRBV5-1 and TRBJ2-4; no definite D call. Germline-derived CDR1 and CDR2 are SGHRS and YFSETQ. This CDR3 spans 13 amino acids. V dropped 3 bases and J dropped 7 bases, with 11 bases sitting between them. CDR3 loop: CASSSEYGNIQYF. CDR3 in DNA: TGCGCCAGCAGCTCCGAATATGGGAACATTCAGTACTTC.

This chain joins TRBV5-6 and TRBJ2-5, with D possibly matching TRBD2 (6 bases). V shed 5 bases and J shed 5 bases, with 13 bases lying between them. This CDR3 is built from 13 residues. Per the germline V gene, CDR1 is SGHDT and CDR2 is YYEEEE. The CDR3 region is CASRAGPHETQYF. CDR3 nucleotide sequence: TGTGCCAGCAGGGCGGGACCTCACGAGACCCAGTACTTC.

This clonotype was detected many times. J is TRBJ2-3 and V is TRBV6-5; D is possibly TRBD1 or TRBD2 (7 bases each). Germline V CDR1 and CDR2: MNHEY, SVGAGI. The CDR3 runs 16 residues. V lost 5 bases, J lost 2 bases, and 17 bases lay in between. In DNA, the CDR3 is TGTGCCAGCAGTACCCCGACAGGGAGGGACACAGATACGCAGTATTTT. Translation: CASSTPTGRDTDTQYF.

This clonotype has just a few counts. This chain uses TRBV12-3 or TRBV12-4 with TRBJ2-2; D is ambiguous. V was cut by 3 bases and J by 7 bases, with 18 bases left in between. This CDR3 has 16 amino acids. CDR3 coding DNA: TGTGCCAGCAGTTTTGCGGCCTCCCGGGCCCACGGGGAGCTGTTTTTT. Protein sequence: CASSFAASRAHGELFF.

This clonotype showed up many times. J is TRBJ2-1 and V is TRBV5-1, with 9 bases matching TRBD1. The V segment lost 3 bases and the J segment 7 bases; nucleotides outside the gene matches: 8. This CDR3 has 15 amino acids. Per the germline V gene, CDR1 is SGHRS and CDR2 is YFSETQ. The CDR3 nucleotides are TGCGCCAGCAGCTATTGGACAGGGGTTGTAAATGAGCAGTTCTTC. Translated, it gives CASSYWTGVVNEQFF.

This clonotype was picked up a small number of times. This sequence joins TRBV14 and TRBJ2-3; D unresolved. The CDR3 is 13 amino acids. Germline CDR1 reads SGHDN; CDR2 reads FVKESK. V lost 3 bases and J lost 2, with 6 bases in between. The CDR3 DNA reads TGTGCCAGCAGCCAGCGAACCACAGATACGCAGTATTTT. It yields the protein CASSQRTTDTQYF.

A few counts support this clonotype. The rearrangement links TRBV5-1 to TRBJ2-2, with 7 bases matching TRBD1. After removal of 3 bases from V and 6 bases from J, the junction contained 11 bases not matched to a gene. The germline gives CDR1 SGHRS, CDR2 YFSETQ. This CDR3 comprises 16 residues. The CDR3, as DNA: TGCGCCAGCAGCTGGAAAACCGGGACAGAACCCGGGGAGCTGTTTTTT. Amino acids: CASSWKTGTEPGELFF.

This clonotype has ten or more counts. The V and J genes are TRBV9 and TRBJ2-2; D not resolved. The CDR3 sequence is 13 residues long. Germline CDR1 and CDR2: SGDLS and YYNGEE. V was pared by 2 bases and J by 3 bases, with 5 bases between. The CDR3 DNA sequence: TGTGCCAGCAGCGTGGCAGACACCGGGGAGCTGTTTTTT. Translating it yields CASSVADTGELFF. Based on the CDR3 plus reference TRBV9 and TRBJ2-2, the full variable domain is DSGVTQTPKHLITATGQRVTLRCSPRSGDLSVYWYQQSLDQGLQFLIQYYNGEERAKGNILERFSAQQFPDLHSELNLSSLELGDSALYFCASSVADTGELFFGEGSRLTVL.

The chain links TRBV7-8 to TRBJ1-1; weak D call: TRBD1 (6 bases). This CDR3 has 12 residues. V was clipped by 1 base and J by 9 bases, with 9 bases between them. In germline, CDR1 is SGHVS, CDR2 FQNEAQ. The CDR3 here is CASSLGGQKAFF. CDR3 DNA sequence: TGTGCCAGCAGCTTAGGGGGACAAAAAGCTTTCTTT.

The sample holds a few counts of this clonotype. This chain links TRBV20-1 with TRBJ1-1; 7 bases align to TRBD1. The CDR3 loop spans 12 amino acids. Trimming at V came to 3 bases and at J to 9 bases, leaving 7 bases not matched to a gene. Germline lookup yields CDR1 DFQATT and CDR2 SNEGSKA (reference sequence). The CDR3 DNA is TGCAGTGCTAGGCCGCCAGGGGGAAAAGCTTTCTTT. This gives the protein CSARPPGGKAFF.

In its sample, this clonotype was seen a few times. The V gene is TRBV7-2, the J gene TRBJ2-5; D is ambiguous. Trimming cost V 5 bases and J 2 bases, with 18 bases left between them. Germline V gene sequence: CDR1 SGHTA, CDR2 FQGNSA. The CDR3 is made up of 16 amino acids. The CDR3 loop is CASSRPLDTIQETQYF. The DNA of the CDR3 is TGTGCCAGCAGCCGACCCCTAGACACTATACAAGAGACCCAGTACTTC.

This clonotype was found a few times. The V call is TRBV6-2 or TRBV6-3, the J call TRBJ2-7; possibly TRBD1 for D (6 bases). Germline values: CDR1 MNHEY, CDR2 SVGEGT. The CDR3 extends over 14 amino acids. Trimming removed 6 bases at V and 3 bases at J, with 15 bases between. The CDR3 DNA follows: TGTGCCAGCAGCAAGGACAGAGAAAACTACGAGCAGTACTTC. Its protein is CASSKDRENYEQYF.

The J gene is TRBJ2-7, the V gene TRBV20-1; 9 nucleotides agree with TRBD1. Germline V gene sequence: CDR1 DFQATT, CDR2 SNEGSKA (reference sequence). V lost 7 bases, J lost 5 bases, and 12 bases stayed unmatched. The CDR3 sequence is 14 residues long. This CDR3 is CSVHSGQGSDEQYV. The DNA of the CDR3 is TGCAGTGTCCACTCGGGACAGGGTTCCGACGAGCAGTACGTC.

This clonotype was observed many times. The chain combines TRBV7-9 with TRBJ1-4, with 7 bases identical to TRBD1. V shed 4 bases, J shed 7 bases, and the junction held 9 bases outside the gene matches. Looked up from germline, CDR1 is SEHNR and CDR2 is FQNEAQ (reference sequence). The CDR3 is 15 amino acids. CDR3 nucleotides: TGTGCCAGCAGCTCCCCACGGGCAGGGGGTGAAAAACTGTTTTTT. The encoded protein is CASSSPRAGGEKLFF. Complete variable domain (other parts from reference TRBV7-9 and TRBJ1-4): DTGVSQNPRHKITKRGQNVTFRCDPISEHNRLYWYRQTLGQGPEFLTYFQNEAQLEKSRLLSDRFSAERPKGSFSTLEIQRTEQGDSAMYLCASSSPRAGGEKLFFGSGTQLSVL.

This clonotype was seen only a few times. The genes are TRBV5-1 and TRBJ1-2; no firm D call. CDR1 and CDR2 from the germline V gene are SGHRS and YFSETQ. The germline V and J ends were trimmed by 0 bases and 0 bases, with 12 bases remaining between them. This CDR3 is 16 amino acids long. CDR3 residues: CASSLAGTPANYGYTF. CDR3 DNA: TGCGCCAGCAGCTTGGCTGGCACTCCCGCTAACTATGGCTACACCTTC.

V gene TRBV20-1 combines with J gene TRBJ1-2, with 9 bases matching TRBD1. CDR1 and CDR2 from the germline V gene are DFQATT and SNEGSKA (reference sequence). The length of the CDR3 is 14 residues. The CDR3 DNA sequence: TGCATTGGAACAGGGGGCGCATCTGATTATGGCTACACCTTC. Translated: CIGTGGASDYGYTF.